Listed here is a single T cell receptor beta chain. The data derive from a study of neurological immune-mediated disorders. CDR1 DFQATT and CDR2 SNEGSKA come from the germline V gene (reference sequence). The CDR3 is 15 residues long. The V and J ends lost 3 bases and 4 bases, in that order; junction bases with no gene match: 7. Via MiXCR, TCRdb re-called the 5' RACE reads, giving one row per CDR3 protein. The data show some 15,000 distinct CDR3 sequences, 3% to 3.5% seen once. The rearrangement joins TRBV20-1 to TRBJ2-2, with TRBD2 matching 8 bases. This TCR was sampled from a woman aged 35 to 49 in good health. The sequenced material came from CD8+ T cells from blood. The CDR3 DNA follows: TGCAGTGCTAGTGCCGGGACTAGATTCACCGGGGAGCTGTTTTTT. Residues: CSASAGTRFTGELFF.